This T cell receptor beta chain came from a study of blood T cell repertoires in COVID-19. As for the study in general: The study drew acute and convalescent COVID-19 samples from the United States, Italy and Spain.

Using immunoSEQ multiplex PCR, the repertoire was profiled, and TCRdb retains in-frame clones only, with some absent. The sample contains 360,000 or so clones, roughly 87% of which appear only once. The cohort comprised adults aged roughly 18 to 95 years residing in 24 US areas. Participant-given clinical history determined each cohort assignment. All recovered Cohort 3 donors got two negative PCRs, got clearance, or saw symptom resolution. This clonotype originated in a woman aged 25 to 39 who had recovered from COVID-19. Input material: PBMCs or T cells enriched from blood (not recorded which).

CDR3 loop: CASSLGGQGYTF. CDR3 DNA sequence: TGTGCCAGCAGCTTGGGGGGGCAAGGCTACACCTTC. The chain carries TRBV5-6 and TRBJ1-2, with a weak D call TRBD1 (6 bases). This CDR3 region has 12 residues. Per the germline V gene, CDR1 is SGHDT and CDR2 is YYEEEE. V was trimmed by 0 bases and J by 8 bases, leaving 8 bases between them.